A selection of T cell receptor beta chains follows, all from one sample in a study of CD8 T cells in ankylosing spondylitis. TCRdb used MiXCR to reprocess the 5' RACE reads, holding one entry per CDR3 protein. The sample yields about 800,000 distinct CDR3 sequences, roughly 12% seen once. The material sequenced was blood, either unsorted or a sorted T cell fraction (not recorded which). The origin of the receptors is a male donor with ankylosing spondylitis. Both conserved end residues are part of each CDR3. A D gene is named only where the DNA matches it firmly.

TRBD2 | TRBV9 | CASSMTSGSYNEQFF
. | TRBV5-8 | CASSLAGRPAGTQYF
TRBD1 | TRBV5-1 | CASSYGQASPSYEQYF
. | TRBV7-7 | CASSLGDGHGETQYF
. | TRBV6-5 | CASSYRNRSSSEQFF
. | TRBV5-6 | CASSNRVLGLGTQYF
. | TRBV20-1 | CSATRGSAKNIQYF
TRBD2 | TRBV5-1 | CASSGLGLAGVNEQFF
TRBD1 | TRBV9 | CASSQTGGGWTDTQYF
. | TRBV5-1 | CASSVGELRETQYF
. | TRBV20-1 | CSATNFRGSGETQYF
. | TRBV3-1 | CASTAQGSAGELFF
. | TRBV7-2 | CASSLVPGSSYEQYF
TRBD1 | TRBV29-1 | CSETTPGGAESGYTF
TRBD2 | TRBV20-1 | CSAYRGSGSQETQYF
. | TRBV6-1 | CASRAGARVNTIYF
. | TRBV15 | CATSRGVRSGDSTDTQYF
. | TRBV5-6 | CASSLTITYGYTF
TRBD1 | TRBV4-3 | CASSHQIDRVGTDTQYF
TRBD1 | TRBV20-1 | CSAWTGHNEQFF
TRBD1 | TRBV5-1 | CASSPGTGRGEKLFF
. | TRBV29-1 | CSVFRVMNTEAFF
. | TRBV20-1 | CSARVRRVPYEQYF
TRBD1 | TRBV20-1 | CSASRQGTAAFF
. | TRBV15 | CATSSKSNYGYTF
TRBD1 | TRBV29-1 | CSVDEGATDTQYF
TRBD1 | TRBV29-1 | CSVFGQGLRQQYF